These 5 T cell receptor beta chains were all obtained from the same sample, sequenced in a study of T-cell reconstitution after alpha-beta-depleted transplantation in children (dated by TCRdb to 2016 to 2017). The library was obtained by PCR. Sequenced on an Illumina HiSeq 2500. Molecular barcoding was employed in the preparation of TCR libraries, with unique molecular identifiers being used to normalize TCRbeta repertoire quantification. Using fastp trimming at Q25 and MiXCR clonotype assembly, TCRdb reanalyzed the public sequencing data and kept in-frame beta chains. Each record represents a unique CDR3 protein, reported with the most common genes and DNA among its rows. For this sample there are around 300,000 distinct CDR3 sequences; 10% appear just once. The ten largest account for approximately 7% of the sample. What the treatment or condition label conveys for this sample: allogeneic hematopoietic cell transplantation with graft depleted of TCRalphabeta T cells and CD19 B cells.

The specimen was PBMCs, collected before TCRalphabeta/CD19-depleted stem cell transplant. These receptors all stem from a boy in the first two years of life with acute myeloid leukemia, due to receive a stem cell transplant.

This clonotype was recorded many times. The J gene is TRBJ1-1, the V gene TRBV7-2; the D gene is possibly TRBD1 (6 bases). Germline V lookup: CDR1 SGHTA, CDR2 FQGNSA. V lost 3 bases to trimming and J lost 9 bases, with 17 bases between them. The CDR3 has 14 amino acids. The DNA of the CDR3 is TGTGCCAGCAGCTTCGCCAACAGGGAGGGCCAAGCTTTCTTT. This translates into CASSFANREGQAFF.

This clonotype was recorded many times. This chain uses TRBV7-8 with TRBJ2-3, with D possibly being TRBD2 (7 bases). The V and J ends lost 4 bases and 2 bases respectively, with 16 bases between them. CDR1 SGHVS and CDR2 FQNEAQ come from the germline V gene. There are 16 residues in the CDR3. CDR3 amino acids: CASSYPLGGLTDTQYF. For the CDR3, the DNA is TGTGCCAGCAGCTATCCGCTCGGGGGGCTCACAGATACGCAGTATTTT.

This clonotype was observed at least ten times. The gene calls are TRBV9 and TRBJ1-2, with TRBD1 matching 8 bases. Germline-derived CDR1 and CDR2 are SGDLS and YYNGEE. CDR3 length: 13 residues. The junction had 6 bases not matched to a gene; V was cut back by 4 bases and J by 7 bases. CDR3 amino acids: CASSSRQGFGYTF. CDR3 DNA sequence: TGTGCCAGCAGCTCCCGACAGGGGTTTGGCTACACCTTC. Drawing the rest from reference TRBV9 and TRBJ1-2, the complete variable domain is DSGVTQTPKHLITATGQRVTLRCSPRSGDLSVYWYQQSLDQGLQFLIQYYNGEERAKGNILERFSAQQFPDLHSELNLSSLELGDSALYFCASSSRQGFGYTFGSGTRLTVV.

This clonotype was recorded at least ten times. This chain connects TRBV5-1 to TRBJ1-5; no definite D call. V was clipped by 2 bases and J by 1 base, with 10 bases between them. Germline V CDR1 and CDR2: SGHRS, YFSETQ. This CDR3 comprises 15 residues. The CDR3 spells CASSFWGGSNQPQHF. CDR3 nucleotides: TGCGCCAGCAGCTTCTGGGGAGGAAGCAATCAGCCCCAGCATTTT.

The CDR3 spells CASSLENRGQETQYF. DNA of the CDR3: TGTGCCAGCTCCCTCGAGAATCGCGGGCAAGAGACCCAGTACTTC. V usage is TRBV18 and J usage is TRBJ2-5, with D possibly being TRBD2 (5 bases). V lost 6 bases and J lost 2, with 16 bases in between. The germline CDR1 and CDR2 sequences are KGHSH and LQKENI. The CDR3 is 15 amino acids. The variable domain in full, completed from reference TRBV18 and TRBJ2-5, reads NAGVMQNPRHLVRRRGQEARLRCSPMKGHSHVYWYRQLPEEGLKFMVYLQKENIIDESGMPKERFSAEFPKEGPSILRIQQVVRGDSAAYFCASSLENRGQETQYFGPGTRLLVL.